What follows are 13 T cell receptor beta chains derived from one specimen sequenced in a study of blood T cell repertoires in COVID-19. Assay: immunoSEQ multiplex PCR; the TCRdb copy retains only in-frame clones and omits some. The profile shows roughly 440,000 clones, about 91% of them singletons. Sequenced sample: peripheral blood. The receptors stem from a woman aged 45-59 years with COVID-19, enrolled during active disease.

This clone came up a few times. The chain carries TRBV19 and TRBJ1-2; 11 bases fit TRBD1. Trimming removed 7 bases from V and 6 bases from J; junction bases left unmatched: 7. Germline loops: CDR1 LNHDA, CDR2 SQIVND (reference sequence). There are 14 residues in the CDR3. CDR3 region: CASNPKGQGDGYTF. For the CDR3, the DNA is TGTGCCAGTAACCCGAAGGGACAGGGGGATGGCTACACCTTC.

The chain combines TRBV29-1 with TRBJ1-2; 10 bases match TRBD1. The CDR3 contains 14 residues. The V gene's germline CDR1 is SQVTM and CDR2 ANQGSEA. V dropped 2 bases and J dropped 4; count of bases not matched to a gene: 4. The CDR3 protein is CSVEQDRGVYGYTF. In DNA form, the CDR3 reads TGCAGCGTTGAACAGGACAGGGGGGTCTATGGCTACACCTTC.

The CDR3 protein is CASSRVGGRGNMNTEAFF. As DNA, the CDR3 is TGTGCCAGTAGTAGAGTCGGGGGGCGCGGAAACATGAACACTGAAGCTTTCTTT. The chain recombines TRBV19 with TRBJ1-1; TRBD1 might be the D (6 bases). The CDR3 is made up of 18 amino acids. Germline-derived CDR1 and CDR2 are LNHDA and SQIVND (reference sequence). Trimming stripped 4 bases from V and 0 bases from J, with 21 bases between.

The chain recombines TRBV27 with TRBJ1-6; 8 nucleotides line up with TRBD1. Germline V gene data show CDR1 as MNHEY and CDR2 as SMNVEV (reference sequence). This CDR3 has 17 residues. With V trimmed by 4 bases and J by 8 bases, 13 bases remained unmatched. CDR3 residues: CASSWTGKAVRDSPLHF. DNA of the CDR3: TGTGCCAGCAGTTGGACAGGGAAGGCGGTGAGAGATTCACCCCTCCACTTT.

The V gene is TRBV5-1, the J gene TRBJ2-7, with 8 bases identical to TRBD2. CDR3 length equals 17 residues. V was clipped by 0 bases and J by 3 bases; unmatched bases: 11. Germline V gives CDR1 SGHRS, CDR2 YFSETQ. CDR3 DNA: TGCGCCAGCAGCTTGGGAGGGTCGGCTAGCGGGTTCTACGAGCAGTACTTC. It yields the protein CASSLGGSASGFYEQYF.

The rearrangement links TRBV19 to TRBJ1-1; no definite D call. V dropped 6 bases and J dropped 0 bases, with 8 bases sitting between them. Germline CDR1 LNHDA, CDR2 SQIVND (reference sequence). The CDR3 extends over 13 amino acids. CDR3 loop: CASSPGMNTEAFF. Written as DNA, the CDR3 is TGTGCCAGTAGCCCGGGGATGAACACTGAAGCTTTCTTT.

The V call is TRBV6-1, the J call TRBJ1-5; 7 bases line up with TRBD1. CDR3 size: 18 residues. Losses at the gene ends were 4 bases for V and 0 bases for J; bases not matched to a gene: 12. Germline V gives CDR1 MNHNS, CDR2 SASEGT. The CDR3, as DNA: TGTGCCAGCAGTGCCCTCGCCGGGACAGCTTATAGCAATCAGCCCCAGCATTTT. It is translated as CASSALAGTAYSNQPQHF.

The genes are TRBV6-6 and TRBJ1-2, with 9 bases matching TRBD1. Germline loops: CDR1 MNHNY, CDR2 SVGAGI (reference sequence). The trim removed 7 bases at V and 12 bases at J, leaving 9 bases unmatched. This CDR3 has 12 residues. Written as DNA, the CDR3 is TGTGCCAGCAATTCCGGGACAGGGCTTAACACCTTC. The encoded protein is CASNSGTGLNTF.

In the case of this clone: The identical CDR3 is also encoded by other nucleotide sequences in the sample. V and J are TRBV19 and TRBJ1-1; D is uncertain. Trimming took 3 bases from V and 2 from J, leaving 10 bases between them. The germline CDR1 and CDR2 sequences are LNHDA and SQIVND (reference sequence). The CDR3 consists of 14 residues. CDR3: CASSIGPGNTEAFF. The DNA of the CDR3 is TGTGCCAGTAGTATTGGACCGGGAAACACTGAAGCTTTCTTT.

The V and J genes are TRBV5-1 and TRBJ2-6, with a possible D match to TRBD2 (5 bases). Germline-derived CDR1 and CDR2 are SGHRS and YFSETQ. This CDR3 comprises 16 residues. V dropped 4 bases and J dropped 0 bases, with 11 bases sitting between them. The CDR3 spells CASSSGRNSGANVLTF. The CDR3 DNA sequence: TGCGCCAGCAGCAGCGGCAGGAACTCTGGGGCCAACGTCCTGACTTTC. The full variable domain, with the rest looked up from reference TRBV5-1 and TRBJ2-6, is KAGVTQTPRYLIKTRGQQVTLSCSPISGHRSVSWYQQTPGQGLQFLFEYFSETQRNKGNFPGRFSGRQFSNSRSEMNVSTLELGDSALYLCASSSGRNSGANVLTFGAGSRLTVL.

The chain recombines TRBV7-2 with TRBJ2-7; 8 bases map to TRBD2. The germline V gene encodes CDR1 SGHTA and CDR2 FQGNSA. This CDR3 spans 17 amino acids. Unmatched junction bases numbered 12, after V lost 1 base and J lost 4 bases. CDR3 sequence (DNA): TGTGCCAGCAGCTTAGTCGGATCAGGACTAGCCGAATACGAGCAGTACTTC. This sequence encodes CASSLVGSGLAEYEQYF. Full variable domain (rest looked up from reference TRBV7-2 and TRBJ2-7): GAGVSQSPSNKVTEKGKDVELRCDPISGHTALYWYRQSLGQGLEFLIYFQGNSAPDKSGLPSDRFSAERTGGSVSTLTIQRTQQEDSAVYLCASSLVGSGLAEYEQYFGPGTRLTVT.

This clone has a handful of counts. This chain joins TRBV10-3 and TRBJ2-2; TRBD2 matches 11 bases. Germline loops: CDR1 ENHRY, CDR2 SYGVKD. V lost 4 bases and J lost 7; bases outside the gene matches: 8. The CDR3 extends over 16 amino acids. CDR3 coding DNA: TGTGCCATCAGTGTACTAGCGGGGGCTCAAGGCGGGGAGCTGTTTTTT. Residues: CAISVLAGAQGGELFF.

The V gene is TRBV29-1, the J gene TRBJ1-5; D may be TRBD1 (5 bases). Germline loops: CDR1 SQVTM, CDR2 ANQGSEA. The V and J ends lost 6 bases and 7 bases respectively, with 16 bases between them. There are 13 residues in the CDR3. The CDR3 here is CSVARGSGQPQHF. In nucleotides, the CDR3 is TGCAGCGTCGCCCGGGGGAGTGGGCAGCCCCAGCATTTT. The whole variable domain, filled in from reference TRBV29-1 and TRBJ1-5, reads SAVISQKPSRDICQRGTSLTIQCQVDSQVTMMFWYRQQPGQSLTLIATANQGSEATYESGFVIDKFPISRPNLTFSTLTVSNMSPEDSSIYLCSVARGSGQPQHFGDGTRLSIL.